These 2 T cell receptor beta chains came from one sample sequenced in a study of T-cell reconstitution after alpha-beta-depleted transplantation in children. For TCRbeta, the library was prepared with unique molecular identifiers. Via MiXCR, TCRdb re-called the PCR reads, giving one row per CDR3 protein. The top ten hold 10% of the sample, which has around 250,000 distinct CDR3 sequences, roughly 9.5% seen once. The source was PBMCs from the stem cell graft donor, collected from the stem cell graft. The source is a human donor who donated a stem cell graft to a child with SCID.

This clonotype came up a few times. CDR3 protein: CASSWTSGRATTDTQYF. In DNA form, the CDR3 reads TGTGCCAGCAGTTGGACTAGCGGGAGGGCTACCACAGATACGCAGTATTTT. This rearrangement joins TRBV12-3 or TRBV12-4 to TRBJ2-3; 15 nucleotides agree with TRBD2. V shed 4 bases, J shed 2 bases, and the junction held 4 bases outside the gene matches. The CDR3 sequence is 17 residues long.

Here the CDR3 DNA reads TGTGCCAGCAGTTACTCGACGGGGGCTGAGGAGCAGTACTTC. Protein: CASSYSTGAEEQYF. J is TRBJ2-7 and V is TRBV6-5; D might be TRBD1 or TRBD2, each matching 6 bases. V was trimmed by 0 bases and J by 7 bases, leaving 13 bases between them. Germline V CDR1 and CDR2: MNHEY, SVGAGI. This CDR3 spans 14 amino acids.